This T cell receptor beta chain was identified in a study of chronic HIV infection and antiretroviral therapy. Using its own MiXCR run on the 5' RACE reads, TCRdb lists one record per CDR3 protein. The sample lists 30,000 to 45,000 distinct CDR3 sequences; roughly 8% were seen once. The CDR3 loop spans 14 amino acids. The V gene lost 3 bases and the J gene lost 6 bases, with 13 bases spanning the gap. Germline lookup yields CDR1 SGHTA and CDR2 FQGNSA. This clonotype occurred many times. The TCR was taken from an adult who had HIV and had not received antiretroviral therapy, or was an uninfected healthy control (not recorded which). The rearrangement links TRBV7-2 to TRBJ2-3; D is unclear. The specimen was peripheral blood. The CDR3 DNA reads TGTGCCAGCAGCTTTTCCCCCCCCCCGGATACGCAGTATTTT. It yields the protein CASSFSPPPDTQYF. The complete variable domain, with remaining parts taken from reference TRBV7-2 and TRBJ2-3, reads GAGVSQSPSNKVTEKGKDVELRCDPISGHTALYWYRQSLGQGLEFLIYFQGNSAPDKSGLPSDRFSAERTGGSVSTLTIQRTQQEDSAVYLCASSFSPPPDTQYFGPGTRLTVL.